This passage covers 18 T cell receptor beta chains from one sample sequenced in a study of Tregs in tolerant kidney transplant recipients (dated by TCRdb to between 2018 and 2021). The meaning of the sample's time point label: blood sample drawn before combined kidney and bone marrow transplant. Library prep was done by the immunoSEQ multiplex PCR assay. The source is immuneACCESS, and TCRdb retained only in-frame sequences with V and J called. Part of the clones is not carried over; for the studies checked, unresolved V genes explain less than half of this, and the remainder is unexplained. This sample holds about 61,000 clones; approximately 85% were observed only once. Of the sample, around 2.3% falls within the top ten clones. The specimen was Tregs from blood, collected before the transplant. These receptors all stem from a human donor who received a combined kidney and bone marrow transplant.

The CDR3 spells CASSLAGTGGYGYTF. The CDR3 DNA is TGTGCCAGCAGCTTAGCAGGGACAGGGGGGTATGGCTACACCTTC. The chain couples TRBV7-2 to TRBJ1-2, with 11 bases fitting TRBD1. The V gene's germline CDR1 is SGHTA and CDR2 FQGNSA. Trimming removed 0 bases from V and 5 bases from J; junction bases left unmatched: 2. CDR3 length equals 15 residues. The variable domain in full, completed from reference TRBV7-2 and TRBJ1-2, reads GAGVSQSPSNKVTEKGKDVELRCDPISGHTALYWYRQSLGQGLEFLIYFQGNSAPDKSGLPSDRFSAERTGGSVSTLTIQRTQQEDSAVYLCASSLAGTGGYGYTFGSGTRLTVV.

The chain recombines TRBV4-1 with TRBJ2-1; 10 nucleotides match TRBD2. Trimming took 0 bases from V and 1 from J; bases not matched to a gene: 6. Looked up from germline, CDR1 is MGHRA and CDR2 is YSYEKL. This CDR3 is built from 18 residues. CDR3 sequence: CASSQDSASGSSYNEQFF. The CDR3 region has the DNA TGCGCCAGCAGCCAAGATTCGGCTAGCGGGAGTTCCTACAATGAGCAGTTCTTC.

The J gene is TRBJ2-1, the V gene TRBV30; no clear D. From germline, CDR1 is GTSNPN and CDR2 SVGIG (reference sequence). The CDR3 has 13 residues. With 8 bases removed from V and 12 bases from J, the gap between germline ends came to 23 bases. CDR3 region: CAGKRPSYNWQFF. CDR3 DNA: TGTGCCGGGAAGCGCCCCTCCTACAATTGGCAGTTCTTC.

This clone was seen a handful of times. The V gene is TRBV18, the J gene TRBJ1-5, with 10 bases matching TRBD1. In germline, CDR1 is KGHSH, CDR2 LQKENI. The J segment lost 4 bases and the V segment lost 2 bases, leaving 2 bases of the junction unmatched. This CDR3 region has 15 residues. The CDR3 is CASSPGTGANQPQHF. In DNA, the CDR3 is TGTGCCAGCTCACCAGGGACAGGGGCTAATCAGCCCCAGCATTTT.

J is TRBJ2-5 and V is TRBV9; no firm D call. The CDR3 consists of 13 residues. Looked up from germline, CDR1 is SGDLS and CDR2 is YYNGEE. The V end was cut by 4 bases, the J end by 4 bases, with 11 bases between. CDR3 amino acids: CASSSPAGETQYF. DNA of the CDR3: TGTGCCAGCAGCTCCCCGGCTGGAGAGACCCAGTACTTC. The full variable domain, rest sourced from reference TRBV9 and TRBJ2-5, is DSGVTQTPKHLITATGQRVTLRCSPRSGDLSVYWYQQSLDQGLQFLIQYYNGEERAKGNILERFSAQQFPDLHSELNLSSLELGDSALYFCASSSPAGETQYFGPGTRLLVL.

The chain employs TRBV5-4 and TRBJ2-3, with 8 bases matching TRBD1. Germline V gene sequence: CDR1 SGHNT, CDR2 YYREEE (reference sequence). J lost 0 bases, V lost 0 bases, and 6 bases had no gene match. This CDR3 contains 17 residues. The CDR3 loop is CASSLDGTGTSTDTQYF. CDR3 sequence (DNA): TGTGCCAGCAGCTTGGACGGGACAGGTACTAGCACAGATACGCAGTATTTT.

A word on this clone: A much larger clonotype is one base distant, so this may be a read error. The CDR3 sequence: CAISEIGRGSSYNEQFF. CDR3 nucleotides: TGTGCCATCAGTGAGATAGGGAGGGGGAGCTCCTACAATGAGCAGTTCTTC. The chain carries TRBV10-3 and TRBJ2-1; tentative D call: TRBD2 (7 bases). The V gene lost 2 bases and the J gene lost 0 bases, with 14 bases spanning the gap. This CDR3 contains 17 residues. CDR1 ENHRY and CDR2 SYGVKD come from the germline V gene.

Only one count was recorded for this clone. The chain joins TRBV27 to TRBJ1-1; possibly TRBD1 for D (5 bases). Deletions cut 5 bases from V and 3 bases from J, with 13 bases between. Germline V lookup: CDR1 MNHEY, CDR2 SMNVEV (reference sequence). CDR3 size: 14 residues. CDR3 nucleotides: TGTGCCAGCAGTCTTCAAGGACACCACACTGAAGCTTTCTTT. Its translation: CASSLQGHHTEAFF.

The V and J genes are TRBV14 and TRBJ2-5; 7 bases align to TRBD1. The CDR3 is 13 residues long. The ends lost 5 bases at V and 3 bases at J; junction bases unmatched: 3. Germline CDR1 and CDR2: SGHDN and FVKESK. The CDR3 nucleotides read TGTGCCAGCAGCAGGGACAGAAAAGAGACCCAGTACTTC. The encoded protein is CASSRDRKETQYF. The whole variable domain, remainder taken from reference TRBV14 and TRBJ2-5, is EAGVTQFPSHSVIEKGQTVTLRCDPISGHDNLYWYRRVMGKEIKFLLHFVKESKQDESGMPNNRFLAERTGGTYSTLKVQPAELEDSGVYFCASSRDRKETQYFGPGTRLLVL.

The rearrangement uses TRBV30 and TRBJ1-1; 7 nucleotides match TRBD1. CDR1 and CDR2 from the germline V gene are GTSNPN and SVGIG (reference sequence). This CDR3 contains 11 residues. Trimming took 3 bases from V and 7 from J; bases not matched to a gene: 2. CDR3 protein: CAWRRDSEAFF. The CDR3 DNA sequence: TGTGCCTGGAGAAGGGACAGTGAAGCTTTCTTT.

The genes are TRBV14 and TRBJ2-2, with D tentatively TRBD1 (6 bases). The CDR3 extends over 16 amino acids. Germline CDR1 is SGHDN and CDR2 is FVKESK. The ends were cut back, 1 base at V and 2 bases at J, with 11 bases in the middle. CDR3: CASSQAGVPNTGELFF. CDR3 sequence (DNA): TGTGCCAGCAGCCAAGCAGGGGTTCCCAACACCGGGGAGCTGTTTTTT.

The V gene is TRBV6-6, the J gene TRBJ2-2; D may be TRBD2 (6 bases). V lost 6 bases, J lost 2 bases, and 16 bases lay in between. The CDR3 spans 16 residues. The germline CDR1 and CDR2 sequences are MNHNY and SVGAGI (reference sequence). DNA for the CDR3: TGTGCCAGCAGGTCCACGGGAGTGCCAAACACCGGGGAGCTGTTTTTT. Translating it yields CASRSTGVPNTGELFF.

The rearrangement joins TRBV4-2 to TRBJ2-1, with 8 bases that match TRBD2. V was clipped by 0 bases and J by 4 bases; unmatched bases: 8. From germline, CDR1 is LGHNA and CDR2 YNFKEQ. CDR3 size: 17 residues. In DNA, the CDR3 is TGTGCCAGCAGCCAAGATGGGCGGGGGGCAGATTACAATGAGCAGTTCTTC. Translating it yields CASSQDGRGADYNEQFF.

This chain connects TRBV12-5 to TRBJ2-5; the D is unclear. This CDR3 comprises 12 residues. The germline V gene has CDR1 LGHNT and CDR2 FRNRAP. V lost 3 bases and J lost 2, with 4 bases in between. In DNA form, the CDR3 reads TGTGCTAGTGGTTTCCAGCAAGAGACCCAGTACTTC. Translating it yields CASGFQQETQYF.

This clone was picked up one time. The chain employs TRBV18 and TRBJ1-1, with no clear D. This CDR3 contains 14 residues. Per germline, CDR1 KGHSH and CDR2 LQKENI. Trimming left V 1 base short and J 1 base short, with 7 bases between. The CDR3, as DNA: TGTGCCAGCTCACCACGCTGGTCGAACACTGAAGCTTTCTTT. It encodes CASSPRWSNTEAFF.

J is TRBJ1-2 and V is TRBV19; weak D call: TRBD1 (6 bases). CDR3 length equals 15 residues. Germline assignment: CDR1 LNHDA and CDR2 SQIVND (reference sequence). V was cut by 3 bases and J by 8 bases, with 19 bases left in between. DNA for the CDR3: TGTGCCAGTAGTATGCCGGGGCCAGGGGCTGGCGGCTACACCTTC. Amino acids: CASSMPGPGAGGYTF.

In this sample, this clone turned up once. The V and J genes are TRBV5-1 and TRBJ1-3, with no clear D. This CDR3 has 14 amino acids. Germline V lookup: CDR1 SGHRS, CDR2 YFSETQ. V gave up 5 bases and J gave up 5 bases, with 14 bases separating them. As DNA, the CDR3 is TGCGCCAGCAGTTTTGGGTATGCGCGAAACACCATATATTTT. Its protein is CASSFGYARNTIYF.

V gene TRBV7-2 combines with J gene TRBJ1-1; D is uncertain. The V and J ends lost 1 base and 1 base respectively, with 7 bases between them. The CDR3 spans 14 residues. The germline V gene has CDR1 SGHTA and CDR2 FQGNSA. CDR3 residues: CASSLGAGNTEAFF. The CDR3 coding sequence is TGTGCCAGCAGCTTAGGGGCGGGGAACACTGAAGCTTTCTTT.